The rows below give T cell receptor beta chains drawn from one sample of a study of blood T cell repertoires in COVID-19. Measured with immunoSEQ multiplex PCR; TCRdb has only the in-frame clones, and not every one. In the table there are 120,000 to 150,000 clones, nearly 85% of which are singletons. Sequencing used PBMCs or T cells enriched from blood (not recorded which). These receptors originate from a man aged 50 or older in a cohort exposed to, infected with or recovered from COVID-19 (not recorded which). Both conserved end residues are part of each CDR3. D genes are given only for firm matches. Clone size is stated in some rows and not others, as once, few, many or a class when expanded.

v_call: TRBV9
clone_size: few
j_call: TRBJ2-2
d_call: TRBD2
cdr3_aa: CASSADLGLAGEDTGELFF
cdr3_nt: TGTGCCAGCAGCGCCGACCTAGGACTAGCGGGGGAAGACACCGGGGAGCTGTTTTTT

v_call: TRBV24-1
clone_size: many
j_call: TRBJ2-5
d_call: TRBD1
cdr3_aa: CATGQVGETQYF
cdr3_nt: TGTGCCACTGGACAGGTGGGGGAGACCCAGTACTTC

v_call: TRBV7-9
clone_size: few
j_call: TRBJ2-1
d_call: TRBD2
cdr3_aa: CASSSSGAGHEQFF
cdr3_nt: TGTGCCAGCAGCTCATCGGGAGCGGGGCATGAGCAGTTCTTC

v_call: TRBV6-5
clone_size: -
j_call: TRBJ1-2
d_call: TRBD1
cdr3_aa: CASSSPRTGNYGYTF
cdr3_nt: TGTGCCAGCAGTTCCCCACGGACAGGAAACTATGGCTACACCTTC

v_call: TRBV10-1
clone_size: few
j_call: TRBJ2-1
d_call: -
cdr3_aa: CASSEECGCCLRSEFF
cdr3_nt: TGCGCCAGCAGTGAGGAGTGCGGTTGTTGCCTTCGGTCGGAGTTCTTC

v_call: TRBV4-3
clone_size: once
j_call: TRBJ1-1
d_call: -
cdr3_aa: CASSQDGGGDTEAFF
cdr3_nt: TGCGCCAGCAGCCAAGATGGCGGAGGGGACACTGAAGCTTTCTTT

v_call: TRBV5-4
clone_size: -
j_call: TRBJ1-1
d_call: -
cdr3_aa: CASSPGGSGGEEAFF
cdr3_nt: TGTGCCAGCAGCCCAGGAGGGTCCGGCGGTGAAGAAGCTTTCTTT

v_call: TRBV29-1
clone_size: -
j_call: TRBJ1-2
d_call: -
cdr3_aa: CSAVEGPGYTF
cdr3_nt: TGCAGCGCCGTGGAGGGCCCTGGCTACACCTTC

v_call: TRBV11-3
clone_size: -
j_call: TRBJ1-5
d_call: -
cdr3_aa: CASSLRLPGGYEGSNQPQHF
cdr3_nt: TGTGCCAGCAGCTTACGATTGCCGGGGGGCTATGAGGGCAGCAATCAGCCCCAGCATTTT

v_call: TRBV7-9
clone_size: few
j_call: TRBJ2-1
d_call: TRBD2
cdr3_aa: CASSAGLASYNEQFF
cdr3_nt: TGTGCCAGCAGCGCCGGACTAGCGTCCTACAATGAGCAGTTCTTC

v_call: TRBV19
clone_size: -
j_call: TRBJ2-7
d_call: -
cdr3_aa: CASSIAAFGGYEQYF
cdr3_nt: TGTGCCAGTAGTATAGCGGCCTTTGGAGGCTACGAGCAGTACTTC

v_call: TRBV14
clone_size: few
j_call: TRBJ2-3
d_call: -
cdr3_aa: CASSQDGGISQITQYF
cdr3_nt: TGTGCCAGCAGCCAAGATGGCGGGATCTCACAGATAACGCAGTATTTT

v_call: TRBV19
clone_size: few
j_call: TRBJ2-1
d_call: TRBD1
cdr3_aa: CASSSGTGWYNEQFF
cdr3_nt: TGTGCCAGTTCCTCAGGGACAGGCTGGTACAATGAGCAGTTCTTC

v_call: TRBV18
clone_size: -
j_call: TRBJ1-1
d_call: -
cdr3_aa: CASSQDTNTEAFF
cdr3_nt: TGTGCCAGCTCTCAGGACACGAACACTGAAGCTTTCTTT

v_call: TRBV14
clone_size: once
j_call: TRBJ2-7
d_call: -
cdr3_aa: CASSQVDRLYEQYF
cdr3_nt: TGTGCCAGCAGCCAAGTTGACAGGCTCTACGAGCAGTACTTC

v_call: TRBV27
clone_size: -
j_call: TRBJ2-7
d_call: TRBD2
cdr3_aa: CASRTGGGEQYF
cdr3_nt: TGTGCCAGCAGAACGGGAGGGGGCGAGCAGTACTTC

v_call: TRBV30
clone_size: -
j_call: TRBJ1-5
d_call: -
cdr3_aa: CAWRRSAGPQHF
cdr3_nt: TGTGCCTGGAGGAGATCTGCGGGGCCCCAGCATTTT

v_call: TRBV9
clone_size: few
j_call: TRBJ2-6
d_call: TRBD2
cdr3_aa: CASSVVAGGSSGANVLTF
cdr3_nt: TGTGCCAGCAGCGTAGTAGCGGGGGGAAGCTCTGGGGCCAACGTCCTGACTTTC

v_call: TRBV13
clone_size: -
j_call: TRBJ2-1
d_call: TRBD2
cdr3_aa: CASSSGLAGYNEQFF
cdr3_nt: TGTGCCAGCAGCTCGGGACTAGCAGGTTACAATGAGCAGTTCTTC

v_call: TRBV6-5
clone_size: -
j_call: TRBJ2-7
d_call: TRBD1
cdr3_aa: CASSLGQGFTKQYF
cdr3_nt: TGTGCCAGCAGTTTGGGACAGGGGTTTACGAAGCAGTACTTC

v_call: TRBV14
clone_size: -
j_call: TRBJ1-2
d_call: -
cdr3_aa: CASSQGSSYYGYTF
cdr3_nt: TGTGCCAGCAGCCAAGGGAGCAGCTACTATGGCTACACCTTC

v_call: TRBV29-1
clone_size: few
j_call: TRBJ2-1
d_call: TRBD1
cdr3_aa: CSVVRDRTYNEQFF
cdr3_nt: TGCAGCGTGGTCCGGGACAGAACCTACAATGAGCAGTTCTTC

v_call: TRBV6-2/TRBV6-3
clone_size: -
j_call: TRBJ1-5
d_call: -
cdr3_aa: CASSYSRLGGDQPQHF
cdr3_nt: TGTGCCAGCAGTTACTCGAGATTGGGAGGGGATCAGCCCCAGCATTTT

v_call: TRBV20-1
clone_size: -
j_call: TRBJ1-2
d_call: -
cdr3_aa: CSASGGSFEGYTF
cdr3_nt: TGCAGTGCCAGTGGGGGCTCTTTTGAAGGCTACACCTTC

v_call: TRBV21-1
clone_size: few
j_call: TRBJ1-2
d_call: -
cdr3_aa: CASSKAVSGSCNYGYTF
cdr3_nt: TGTGCCAGCAGCAAAGCGGTCTCGGGAAGTTGTAACTATGGCTACACCTTC

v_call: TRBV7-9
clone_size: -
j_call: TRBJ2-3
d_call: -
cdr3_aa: CATGEEDTQYF
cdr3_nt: TGTGCCACCGGAGAAGAAGATACGCAGTATTTT

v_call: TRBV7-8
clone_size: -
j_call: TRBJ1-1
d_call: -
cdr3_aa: CASSLPPDLNTEAFF
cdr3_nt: TGTGCCAGCAGCTTACCGCCAGACTTGAACACTGAAGCTTTCTTT

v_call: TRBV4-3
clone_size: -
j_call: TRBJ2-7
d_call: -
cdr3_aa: CASSQSFQGVSYEQYF
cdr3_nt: TGCGCCAGCAGCCAGTCCTTCCAAGGGGTCTCCTACGAGCAGTACTTC

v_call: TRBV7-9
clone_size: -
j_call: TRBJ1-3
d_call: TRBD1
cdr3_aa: CASSGRTGSSSGNTIYF
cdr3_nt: TGTGCCAGCAGCGGTCGGACAGGGAGTAGCTCTGGAAACACCATATATTTT

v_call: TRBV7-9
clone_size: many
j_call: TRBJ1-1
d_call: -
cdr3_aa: CASSPHPGNVMNTEAFF
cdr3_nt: TGTGCCAGCAGCCCCCATCCGGGAAATGTTATGAACACTGAAGCTTTCTTT

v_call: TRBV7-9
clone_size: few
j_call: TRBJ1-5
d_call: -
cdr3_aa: CASDQGGNQPQHF
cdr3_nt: TGTGCCAGCGACCAGGGAGGAAATCAGCCCCAGCATTTT

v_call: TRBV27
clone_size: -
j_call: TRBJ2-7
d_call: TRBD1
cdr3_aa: CASSLWGQGPYEQYF
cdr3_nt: TGTGCCAGCAGTTTATGGGGACAGGGTCCCTACGAGCAGTACTTC

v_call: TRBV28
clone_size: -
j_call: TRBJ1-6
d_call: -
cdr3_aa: CASWRAAGPLHF
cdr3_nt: TGTGCCAGCTGGAGAGCCGCGGGGCCCCTCCACTTT

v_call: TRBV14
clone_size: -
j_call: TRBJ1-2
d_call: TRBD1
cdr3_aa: CASSPGQGLFGYTF
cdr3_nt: TGTGCCAGCAGCCCGGGACAGGGGCTATTTGGCTACACCTTC

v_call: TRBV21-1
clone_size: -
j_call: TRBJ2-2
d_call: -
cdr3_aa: CASDGLDREGGELFF
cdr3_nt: TGTGCCAGCGACGGATTGGACAGGGAAGGCGGGGAGCTGTTTTTT

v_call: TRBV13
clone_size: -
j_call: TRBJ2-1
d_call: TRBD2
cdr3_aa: CASSFTSGPSNEQFF
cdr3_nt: TGTGCCAGCAGCTTCACTAGCGGGCCCTCCAATGAGCAGTTCTTC

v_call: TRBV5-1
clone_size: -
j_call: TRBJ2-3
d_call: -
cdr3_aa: CASSRTFGQGSTDTQYF
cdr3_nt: TGCGCCAGCAGCAGAACCTTTGGTCAGGGGAGCACAGATACGCAGTATTTT

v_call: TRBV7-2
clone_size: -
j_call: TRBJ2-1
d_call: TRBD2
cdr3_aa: CASSFYGGGALNEQFF
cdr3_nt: TGTGCCAGCAGCTTCTACGGCGGGGGGGCCTTGAATGAGCAGTTCTTC

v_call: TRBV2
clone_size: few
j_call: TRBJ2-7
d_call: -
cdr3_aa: CASTQGYEQYF
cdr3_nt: TGTGCCAGCACACAGGGCTACGAGCAGTACTTC

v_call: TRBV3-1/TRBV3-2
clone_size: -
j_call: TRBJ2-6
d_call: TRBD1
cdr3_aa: CASSQDQGVWSGANVLTF
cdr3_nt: TGTGCCAGCAGCCAAGATCAGGGGGTTTGGTCTGGGGCCAACGTCCTGACTTTC

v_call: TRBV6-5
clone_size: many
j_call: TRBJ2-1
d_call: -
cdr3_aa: CASRIAESSYNEQFF
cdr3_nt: TGTGCCAGCAGAATAGCGGAGAGCTCCTACAATGAGCAGTTCTTC

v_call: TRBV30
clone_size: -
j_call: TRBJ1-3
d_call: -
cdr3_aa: CAWSVGGVWGNTIYF
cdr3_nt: TGTGCCTGGAGTGTGGGGGGAGTGTGGGGAAACACCATATATTTT

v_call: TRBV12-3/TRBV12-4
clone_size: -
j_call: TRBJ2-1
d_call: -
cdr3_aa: CASSFPNNEQFF
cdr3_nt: TGTGCCAGCAGTTTCCCCAACAATGAGCAGTTCTTC

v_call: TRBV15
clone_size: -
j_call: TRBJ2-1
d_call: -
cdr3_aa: CATSRDGASYNEQFF
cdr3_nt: TGTGCCACCAGCAGAGATGGGGCATCATACAATGAGCAGTTCTTC

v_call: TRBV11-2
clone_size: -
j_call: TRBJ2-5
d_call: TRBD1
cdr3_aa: CASSQGQVETQYF
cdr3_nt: TGTGCCAGCAGCCAAGGACAGGTAGAGACCCAGTACTTC

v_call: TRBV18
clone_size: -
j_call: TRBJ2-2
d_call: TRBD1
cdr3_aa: CASSPRGPASGELFF
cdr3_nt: TGTGCCAGCTCTCCCAGGGGGCCCGCGTCCGGGGAGCTGTTTTTT

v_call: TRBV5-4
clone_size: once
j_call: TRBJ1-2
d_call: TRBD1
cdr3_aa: CASSSPGQGANYGYTF
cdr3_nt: TGTGCCAGCAGCTCCCCGGGACAGGGGGCTAACTATGGCTACACCTTC

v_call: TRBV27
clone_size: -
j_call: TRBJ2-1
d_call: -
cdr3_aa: CASSLSRDNEQFF
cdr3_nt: TGTGCCAGCAGTTTATCGCGGGACAATGAGCAGTTCTTC

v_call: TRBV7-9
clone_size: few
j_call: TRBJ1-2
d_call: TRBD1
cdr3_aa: CASSFRQGNYGYTF
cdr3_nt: TGTGCCAGCAGCTTTAGACAGGGGAACTATGGCTACACCTTC

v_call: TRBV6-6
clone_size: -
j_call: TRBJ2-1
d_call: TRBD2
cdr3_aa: CASTRGGPGNEQFF
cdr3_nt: TGTGCCAGCACCCGCGGGGGGCCGGGGAATGAGCAGTTCTTC

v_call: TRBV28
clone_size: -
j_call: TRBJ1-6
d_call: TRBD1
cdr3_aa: CASSSMKSAGGISPLHF
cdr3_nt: TGTGCCAGCAGTTCGATGAAGTCAGCAGGGGGGATATCACCCCTCCACTTT

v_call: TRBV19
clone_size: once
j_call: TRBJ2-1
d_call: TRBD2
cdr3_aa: CASSIRREGHNEQFF
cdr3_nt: TGTGCCAGTAGTATACGGCGGGAGGGCCACAATGAGCAGTTCTTC

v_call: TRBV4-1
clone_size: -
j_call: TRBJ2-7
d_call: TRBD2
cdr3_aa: CASSSGRAPTYEQYF
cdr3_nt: TGCGCCAGCAGTAGCGGGAGGGCTCCCACCTACGAGCAGTACTTC

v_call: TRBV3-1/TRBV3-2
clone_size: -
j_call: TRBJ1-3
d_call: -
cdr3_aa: CASSPRQLGNTIYF
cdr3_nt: TGTGCCAGCAGCCCCCGACAGCTTGGAAACACCATATATTTT

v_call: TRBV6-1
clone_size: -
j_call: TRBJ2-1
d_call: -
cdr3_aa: CASSERLAVEQFF
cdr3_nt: TGTGCCAGCAGTGAAAGGTTGGCGGTTGAGCAGTTCTTC

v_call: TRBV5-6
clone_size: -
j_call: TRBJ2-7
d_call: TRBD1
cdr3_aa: CASSWTGVEQYF
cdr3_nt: TGTGCCAGCAGCTGGACAGGGGTCGAGCAGTACTTC

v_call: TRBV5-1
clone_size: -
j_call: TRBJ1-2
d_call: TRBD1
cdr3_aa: CASSSTGGGYGYTF
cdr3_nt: TGCGCCAGCAGCTCCACAGGGGGTGGCTATGGCTACACCTTC

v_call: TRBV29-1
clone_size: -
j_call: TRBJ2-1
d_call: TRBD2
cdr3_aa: CSVDGSGRLEFF
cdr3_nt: TGCAGCGTTGATGGTAGCGGGAGGCTGGAGTTCTTC

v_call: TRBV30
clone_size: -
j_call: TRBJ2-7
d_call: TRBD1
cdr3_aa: CALGGSLTYEQYF
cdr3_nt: TGTGCCTTAGGGGGCAGTCTGACCTACGAGCAGTACTTC

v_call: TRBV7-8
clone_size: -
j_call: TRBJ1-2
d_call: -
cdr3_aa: CASSHGQFYGYTF
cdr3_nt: TGTGCCAGCAGCCACGGACAGTTCTATGGCTACACCTTC